The source of this TCR beta chain is a study of cytotoxic CD8 clonotypes in ibrutinib-treated CLL (dated by TCRdb to the early 2020s). A note on the overall study: The cohort was composed of roughly ten relapsed/refractory and fewer than 16 treatment-naive patients; IGHV unmutated status was identified in 17 patients. Responses were partial in some 24 patients and complete in 2; after median around 68 months follow-up, roughly 14 stayed in remission and approximately twelve progressed. Response samples were taken after a median of about a year on treatment, ranging from about 6 to 40 months. On average, each sample yielded around 250,000 productive templates and tens of thousands of productive rearrangements. Longitudinal samples were obtainable from about 30% of the roughly 90 participants in the trial. Cryopreserved peripheral blood mononuclear cells were collected before treatment, at response, and at either disease progression or sustained remission. Every remission and progressive disease sample was obtained while ibrutinib was still being received by the patients.

The goal of deep resolution MiSeq sequencing was a depth between 1 in 1 million and 1 in 200,000 T cells, and coverage averaged 10x per clonotype. The immunoSEQ hsTCRB Kit was used to generate the TCR beta libraries. The study's processing was this. ImmunoSEQ Data Assistant and ImmunoSEQ Analyzer were used for data analysis, and V, D and J genes were assigned according to IMGT definitions. Clonality, with values ranging from 0 to 1, was calculated as one minus the normalized Shannon entropy of productive rearrangement frequencies. Only overrepresented clonotypes making up at least 0.05% of each patient's repertoire were included in the public clonotype analysis. Some 13 age-matched healthy donor repertoires from immuneACCESS served as clonality controls. What TCRdb holds here is the immuneACCESS table cut down to in-frame rearrangements. Part of the clones is not present; checked against another copy, under half of the missing clones reflect an unresolved V gene, and the others are unexplained. V, J and clone size reflect that table, while D and trimming were determined from the DNA. For this sample the table gives some 200,000 clones, of which 79% were detected only once. Over 10% of the sample lies in the top ten.

This sample's time point label indicates: 12 months on ibrutinib. For TCR beta library preparation, about 2 micrograms of genomic DNA was extracted from cryopreserved PBMCs. High-throughput TCR beta sequencing was performed on longitudinal blood samples from CLL patients receiving ibrutinib monotherapy. The patients took part in an open-label, single-center phase 2 trial of ibrutinib monotherapy. This clone showed up just once. Its specific antigen is unknown. Qualities for individual bases were not recorded, and no much larger clone is one base off. Paper-wide results and their limitations: Sampling times were not matched between sustained-remission and progressing patients, and lymph node repertoires were not studied. Clonality increased at ibrutinib response, stayed stable in sustained remission, and fell back toward baseline at progression. Public clonotypes were rare and either shrank or stayed stable during treatment, and the rise in clonality at ibrutinib response reflected expansion of private clonotypes. At baseline, clonality was higher than in age-matched healthy donors and showed a strong correlation with circulating CD8+ T-cell counts.

Sequenced material: PBMCs, taken after 12 months of ibrutinib treatment. The receptor comes from a human donor with chronic lymphocytic leukemia.

The CDR3 reads as follows: CASSEGTGWRNTIYF. The sequenced DNA is TGTGCCAGCAGTGAGGGGACAGGGTGGCGAAACACCATATATTTT. The rearrangement combines TRBV2 with TRBJ1-3, and 9 bases in between align with TRBD1. The CDR3 spans 15 residues, from the cysteine through the phenylalanine. Only the CDR3 DNA stays, 45 bases, in frame from base 1. Germline trimming: 3 bases from V, 5 bases from J; junction bases outside gene matches: 5. In the germline V gene, CDR1 corresponds to SNHLY and CDR2 to FYNNEI.